The rows below give T cell receptor beta chains drawn from one sample of a study of OX40 agonist ivuxolimab in advanced cancers. Method: immunoSEQ multiplex PCR; TCRdb's copy keeps in-frame clones and lacks some. The profile shows 80,000 to 130,000 clones, approximately 90% of them singletons. This specimen consisted of CD4+ or CD8+ T cells sorted from blood, obtained in a trial of the OX40 agonist ivuxolimab. Receptors originate from an adult with an advanced solid tumor such as melanoma, head and neck, liver or kidney cancer. Both conserved end residues are part of each CDR3. The D gene is left open where the match is weak. Expanded clones get a size class; other rows say once, few or many, or leave the size out.

cdr3_length j_call clone_size d_call v_call cdr3_nt cdr3_aa
14 TRBJ1-1 NA NA TRBV11-2 TGTGCCAGCAGCTTAAGGTCGCGGGACACTGAAGCTTTCTTT CASSLRSRDTEAFF
16 TRBJ2-2 NA NA TRBV7-2 TGTGCCAGCAGCTTAGCGCGGGGGAGGGGGACCGGGGAGCTGTTTTTT CASSLARGRGTGELFF
16 TRBJ2-2 NA TRBD1 TRBV7-8 TGTGCCAGCAGCTCACAAAACAGGGGTGGTGGCGGGGAGCTGTTTTTT CASSSQNRGGGGELFF
14 TRBJ1-5 NA NA TRBV19 TGTGCCAGTAGTATAGGTATGAGGGATCAGCCCCAGCATTTT CASSIGMRDQPQHF
16 TRBJ2-5 NA TRBD2 TRBV5-4 TGTGCCAGCAGCTTTACGCCGGGGGACTACCAGAAGCCCCAGTACTTC CASSFTPGDYQKPQYF
14 TRBJ2-5 NA NA TRBV11-2 TGTGCCAGCAGCTTACGAGGGACTCAAGAGACCCAGTACTTC CASSLRGTQETQYF
14 TRBJ1-2 few NA TRBV5-4 TGTGCCAGCAGCTCGCCAAGGGGGAACTATGGCTACACCTTC CASSSPRGNYGYTF
15 TRBJ2-7 NA TRBD2 TRBV6-5 TGTGCCAGCAGTCCATTTTTAGCGGGAGTTTACGAGCAGTACTTC CASSPFLAGVYEQYF
14 TRBJ2-1 NA TRBD2 TRBV10-3 TGTGCCATCAGACAGCGGGAGTCTTACAATGAGCAGTTCTTC CAIRQRESYNEQFF
13 TRBJ1-1 NA NA TRBV5-6 TGTGCCAGCAACGTCGGGCGGGGCACTGAAGCTTTCTTT CASNVGRGTEAFF
13 TRBJ2-5 few TRBD1 TRBV7-3 TGTGCCAGCAGCTCACAGGGGGCTGAGACCCAGTACTTC CASSSQGAETQYF
14 TRBJ2-3 NA TRBD2 TRBV6-4 TGTGCCAGAAGCGGGAGGGAGGGCACAGATACGCAGTATTTT CARSGREGTDTQYF
15 TRBJ1-2 NA NA TRBV28 TGTGCCAGCATTCCCCCGCCACCGAGGAACTATGGCTACACCTTC CASIPPPPRNYGYTF
13 TRBJ2-7 NA TRBD1 TRBV7-2 TGTGCCAGCAGTGGACAGGGGGGCTACGAGCAGTACTTC CASSGQGGYEQYF
13 TRBJ1-1 NA NA TRBV29-1 TGCAGCGTCGCCCGGGATTCGAGCACTGAAGCTTTCTTT CSVARDSSTEAFF
16 TRBJ2-1 NA NA TRBV7-9 TGTGCCAGCAGCTTAGGAGGTACCCTCCTCTACAATGAGCAGTTCTTC CASSLGGTLLYNEQFF
15 TRBJ2-3 once NA TRBV7-9 TGTGCCAGCAGCTTAGTCGGGGCTAGCACAGATACGCAGTATTTT CASSLVGASTDTQYF
19 TRBJ2-1 NA TRBD2 TRBV11-2 TGTGCCAGCAGCCCCGAGGGACTAGCGGGAGGTAGGGCTTGGGATGAGCAGTTCTTC CASSPEGLAGGRAWDEQFF
13 TRBJ1-2 NA TRBD1 TRBV19 TGTGCCAGTAGTAAGACAGGGTCGTATGGCTACACCTTC CASSKTGSYGYTF
16 TRBJ2-1 NA NA TRBV18 TGTGCCAGCTCACCACCGGGGGGACTGGTCTACAATGAGCAGTTCTTC CASSPPGGLVYNEQFF
19 TRBJ2-6 NA TRBD1 TRBV27 TGTGCCAGCAGTTTCCGGGACAGGGAAGGGCCCTCTGGGGCCAACGTCCTGACTTTC CASSFRDREGPSGANVLTF
21 TRBJ2-4 NA TRBD2 TRBV4-2 TGTGCCAGCAGCCAAGAGAGGACTAGCGGGAGGGCAGGCGCGGCCAAAAACATTCAGTACTTC CASSQERTSGRAGAAKNIQYF
14 TRBJ1-5 NA TRBD1 TRBV19 TGTGCCAGTAGTATACGGACAGGGTCCCAGCCCCAGCATTTT CASSIRTGSQPQHF
18 TRBJ2-1 NA TRBD2 TRBV5-4 TGTGCCAGCAGCCCGGGGGGTAGCGGGAGATTCCTACACAATGAGCAGTTCTTC CASSPGGSGRFLHNEQFF
13 TRBJ1-1 NA TRBD1 TRBV18 TGTGCCAGCTCAAGGCAGGGGGAAACTGAAGCTTTCTTT CASSRQGETEAFF
15 TRBJ2-5 NA TRBD1 TRBV7-9 TGTGCCAGCAGCTTAGGGCTGACAGGGAAAAAGACCCAGTACTTC CASSLGLTGKKTQYF